At least ten counts were recorded for the clone carrying this TCR beta chain. What it binds is not known. This entry is derived from a study of breast tumors, draining lymph nodes, adjacent tissues. Study-level results: Data only fit, rather than demonstrated, lymph node origin of most tumor T cells. The data were judged consistent with most tumor T cells coming from lymph node and expanding in tumor. Tumor TCR diversity was below lymph nodes but above nontumor tissue.

CDR1 and CDR2 (germline): MGHRA, YSYEKL. V shed 2 bases and J 1 base; nucleotides not matched to a gene: 7. The CDR3 sequence is 16 residues long. TCRdb independently ran MiXCR on the multiplex PCR reads; one entry per CDR3 protein. The table includes fewer than 15,000 distinct CDR3 sequences, approximately 62% detected once. The sequence was obtained from a female donor with breast cancer. Some clones in this sample may be carry-over from other donors' samples. J is TRBJ1-1 and V is TRBV4-1; 7 bases align to TRBD1. The specimen sequenced was tumor-adjacent breast tissue. CDR3 DNA sequence: TGCGCCAGCAGCCAACGAGGGGACAGCCCGAACACTGAAGCTTTCTTT. This encodes CASSQRGDSPNTEAFF.